This T cell receptor (beta chain) was captured by sequencing in a study of early T cells in non-severe SARS-CoV-2 infection. TCRdb used MiXCR to reprocess the 5' RACE reads, holding one entry per CDR3 protein. The table shows some 50,000 distinct CDR3 sequences, with about a tenth occurring only once. Germline V gene sequence: CDR1 SGHAT, CDR2 FQNNGV. Trimming removed 1 base at V and 4 bases at J, with 7 bases between. The CDR3 has 14 residues. The TCR sequence derives from an adult who was a healthcare worker with PCR-confirmed SARS-CoV-2 infection or an uninfected control (not recorded which). This rearrangement joins TRBV11-2 to TRBJ2-2, with D possibly being TRBD2 (6 bases). Sequenced material: whole blood. Written as DNA, the CDR3 is TGTGCCAGCAGCTTAGTGCGGGGCACCGGGGAGCTGTTTTTT. Amino acids: CASSLVRGTGELFF.